This record covers a single T cell receptor (beta chain). This entry is derived from a study of Graves' ophthalmopathy and Graves' hyperthyroidism. Researchers took RNA transcripts and amplified TCR beta CDR3 regions from them. Investigators did first-round RT-PCR with HTBI primers, then second-round multiplex PCR. TCRdb re-analysed the multiplex PCR reads in MiXCR, keeping a single row per CDR3 protein. Seen here are around 1.1 million distinct CDR3 sequences, approximately 35% observed once, and the top ten hold 11%. Germline assignment: CDR1 KGHSH and CDR2 LQKENI. CDR3 size: 14 residues. Trimming took 0 bases from V and 5 from J, leaving 10 bases between them.

The chain has TRBV18 and TRBJ2-5, with D unclear. The sequence came from an adult man with Graves' hyperthyroidism. The source material was peripheral blood or thyroid tissue (not recorded which). CDR3 sequence reads: CASSPPTLRETQYF. DNA for the CDR3: TGTGCCAGCTCACCACCGACCCTTCGGGAGACCCAGTACTTC.